This T cell receptor beta chain derives from a study of blood T cell repertoires in COVID-19. As for the study in general: Spain, Italy and the United States supplied samples that represented acute and convalescent COVID-19. The cDNA or gDNA used as material had been derived from T cells, B-cell-depleted T cells, or PBMCs.

This clone is a singleton in its sample. Study processing details: Using reference gene primer amplification, nucleated cell counts were estimated. Produced via immunoSEQ multiplex PCR; TCRdb's table is partial and in-frame only. Clone size and the V and J calls come from that table; the DNA yielded D and trimming. This table holds 110,000 to 150,000 clones, around 86% found once. The CDR3 consists of 13 residues. V lost 2 bases, J lost 3 bases, and 7 bases lay in between. The V gene's germline CDR1 is ENHRY and CDR2 SYGVKD. The sequence derives from a human donor in a cohort sampled during active COVID-19. The chain joins TRBV10-3 to TRBJ1-2; D call uncertain. Sequenced sample: peripheral blood. CDR3 sequence: CAISEAEDYGYTF. The CDR3 bases are TGTGCCATCAGTGAGGCAGAAGACTATGGCTACACCTTC.